Listed below are T cell receptor beta chains from one sample, sequenced in a study of blood T cells in healthy people across ages. MiXCR was run by TCRdb on the 5' RACE reads, yielding one entry per CDR3 protein. The table records 750,000 to 950,000 distinct CDR3 sequences, roughly 26% of them present only once. These data are also associated with another study on T cells of mothers and their children.

Sequenced material: blood. The receptors derive from a boy under 18 in good health. The CDR3 runs from the conserved cysteine through the conserved F or W. A D gene is named only where the DNA matches it firmly. Not all rows give a size; the values are once, few, many and, for expanded clones, a class.

V gene: TRBV6-1
clone size: -
D gene: -
J gene: TRBJ2-5
CDR3 protein: CASRVLISRGEETQYF
CDR3 DNA: TGTGCCAGCAGGGTTCTCATAAGTCGTGGCGAAGAGACCCAGTACTTC

V gene: TRBV5-6
clone size: -
D gene: -
J gene: TRBJ2-7
CDR3 protein: CASSQSPYEQYF
CDR3 DNA: TGTGCCAGCAGCCAAAGCCCCTACGAGCAGTACTTC

V gene: TRBV7-2
clone size: few
D gene: -
J gene: TRBJ2-5
CDR3 protein: CASSLAQKETQYF
CDR3 DNA: TGTGCCAGCAGCTTAGCGCAGAAAGAGACCCAGTACTTC

V gene: TRBV20-1
clone size: -
D gene: TRBD2
J gene: TRBJ2-1
CDR3 protein: CSARDRERGPYNEQFF
CDR3 DNA: TGCAGTGCTAGAGATCGCGAGCGGGGGCCCTACAATGAGCAGTTCTTC

V gene: TRBV10-3
clone size: few
D gene: -
J gene: TRBJ2-7
CDR3 protein: CAISEGQLTYEQYF
CDR3 DNA: TGTGCCATCAGTGAGGGACAGCTCACCTACGAGCAGTACTTC

V gene: TRBV5-1
clone size: -
D gene: TRBD2
J gene: TRBJ2-3
CDR3 protein: CASSLVAGDSGDTQYF
CDR3 DNA: TGCGCCAGCAGCTTGGTAGCGGGGGACTCGGGAGATACGCAGTATTTT

V gene: TRBV7-8
clone size: few
D gene: TRBD1
J gene: TRBJ1-2
CDR3 protein: CASSLAIAGGYGYTF
CDR3 DNA: TGTGCCAGCAGCTTAGCCATTGCAGGGGGCTATGGCTACACCTTC

V gene: TRBV27
clone size: -
D gene: TRBD1
J gene: TRBJ2-1
CDR3 protein: CATETGTGGSEQFF
CDR3 DNA: TGTGCCACGGAAACCGGGACAGGGGGCTCTGAGCAGTTCTTC

V gene: TRBV11-2
clone size: -
D gene: -
J gene: TRBJ2-7
CDR3 protein: CASSLVSGARDEQYF
CDR3 DNA: TGTGCCAGCAGCTTAGTTTCAGGGGCCAGGGACGAGCAGTACTTC

V gene: TRBV3-1
clone size: -
D gene: -
J gene: TRBJ2-5
CDR3 protein: CASSQSGLLGETQYF
CDR3 DNA: TGTGCCAGCAGCCAATCGGGGCTATTGGGAGAGACCCAGTACTTC

V gene: TRBV4-1
clone size: few
D gene: -
J gene: TRBJ1-1
CDR3 protein: CASSQASKGYTEAFF
CDR3 DNA: TGCGCCAGCAGCCAAGCCTCCAAGGGGTACACTGAAGCTTTCTTT

V gene: TRBV5-1
clone size: -
D gene: -
J gene: TRBJ1-2
CDR3 protein: CASSFSGEDYGYTF
CDR3 DNA: TGCGCCAGCAGCTTCAGCGGGGAAGACTATGGCTACACCTTC

V gene: TRBV10-3
clone size: -
D gene: -
J gene: TRBJ2-1
CDR3 protein: CAISESWSSNEQFF
CDR3 DNA: TGTGCCATCAGTGAGTCGTGGTCGTCCAATGAGCAGTTCTTC

V gene: TRBV9
clone size: few
D gene: -
J gene: TRBJ2-5
CDR3 protein: CASSPIRGAGETQYF
CDR3 DNA: TGTGCCAGCAGCCCAATCAGGGGGGCCGGAGAGACCCAGTACTTC

V gene: TRBV28
clone size: once
D gene: -
J gene: TRBJ2-7
CDR3 protein: CASQPAGIGEQYF
CDR3 DNA: TGTGCCAGCCAGCCGGCGGGTATAGGCGAGCAGTACTTC

V gene: TRBV12-3/TRBV12-4
clone size: few
D gene: TRBD1
J gene: TRBJ1-5
CDR3 protein: CASSRTGAAQPQHF
CDR3 DNA: TGTGCCAGTTCACGAACAGGGGCGGCTCAGCCCCAGCATTTT

V gene: TRBV20-1
clone size: -
D gene: TRBD2
J gene: TRBJ2-5
CDR3 protein: CSAEGLGTSGGHYQETQYF
CDR3 DNA: TGCAGTGCGGAGGGACTCGGGACTAGCGGGGGACATTACCAAGAGACCCAGTACTTC

V gene: TRBV20-1
clone size: few
D gene: -
J gene: TRBJ2-1
CDR3 protein: CSASPNYNEQFF
CDR3 DNA: TGCAGTGCTAGCCCGAATTACAATGAGCAGTTCTTC

V gene: TRBV28
clone size: -
D gene: -
J gene: TRBJ2-5
CDR3 protein: CASSSFQGFQETQYF
CDR3 DNA: TGTGCCAGCAGTTCATTTCAGGGGTTCCAAGAGACCCAGTACTTC

V gene: TRBV6-2/TRBV6-3
clone size: -
D gene: -
J gene: TRBJ2-4
CDR3 protein: CASSSTDRPAKNIQYF
CDR3 DNA: TGTGCCAGCAGTTCCACCGACAGGCCGGCCAAAAACATTCAGTACTTC

V gene: TRBV2
clone size: -
D gene: TRBD2
J gene: TRBJ2-7
CDR3 protein: CASSEGGSWAYEQYF
CDR3 DNA: TGTGCCAGCAGTGAGGGAGGGAGTTGGGCCTACGAGCAGTACTTC

V gene: TRBV2
clone size: -
D gene: -
J gene: TRBJ2-5
CDR3 protein: CASSEARETQYF
CDR3 DNA: TGTGCCAGCAGTGAAGCGCGGGAGACCCAGTACTTC

V gene: TRBV5-1
clone size: many
D gene: TRBD2
J gene: TRBJ2-5
CDR3 protein: CASSLARSGGAGETQYF
CDR3 DNA: TGCGCCAGCAGCTTGGCCAGAAGCGGGGGGGCTGGAGAGACCCAGTACTTC

V gene: TRBV4-3
clone size: -
D gene: TRBD2
J gene: TRBJ2-5
CDR3 protein: CASSQDFLAGGETQYF
CDR3 DNA: TGCGCCAGCAGCCAAGATTTCCTAGCGGGAGGGGAGACCCAGTACTTC

V gene: TRBV7-9
clone size: few
D gene: TRBD1
J gene: TRBJ1-2
CDR3 protein: CASRQPEPGQGKGYGYTF
CDR3 DNA: TGTGCCAGCAGGCAACCGGAACCGGGACAGGGGAAGGGCTATGGCTACACCTTC

V gene: TRBV6-1
clone size: -
D gene: -
J gene: TRBJ2-4
CDR3 protein: CASSGQPLYLAKNIQYF
CDR3 DNA: TGTGCCAGCAGTGGGCAGCCCCTTTACCTAGCCAAAAACATTCAGTACTTC

V gene: TRBV20-1
clone size: -
D gene: -
J gene: TRBJ2-1
CDR3 protein: CSAQGGSAYNEQFF
CDR3 DNA: TGCAGTGCTCAGGGGGGGTCAGCCTACAATGAGCAGTTCTTC

V gene: TRBV6-6
clone size: few
D gene: -
J gene: TRBJ1-3
CDR3 protein: CASSYSGQRNTIYF
CDR3 DNA: TGTGCCAGCAGTTACTCCGGACAGCGAAACACCATATATTTT

V gene: TRBV5-1
clone size: few
D gene: TRBD2
J gene: TRBJ2-5
CDR3 protein: CANSLGGNQETQYF
CDR3 DNA: TGCGCCAACAGCTTGGGGGGGAACCAAGAGACCCAGTACTTC

V gene: TRBV27
clone size: few
D gene: -
J gene: TRBJ2-7
CDR3 protein: CASSLSGGPLSYEQYF
CDR3 DNA: TGTGCCAGCAGTTTATCGGGGGGGCCTTTATCCTACGAGCAGTACTTC

V gene: TRBV5-1
clone size: -
D gene: -
J gene: TRBJ2-3
CDR3 protein: CASSLEGAGEDTQYF
CDR3 DNA: TGTGCCAGCAGCTTGGAGGGGGCTGGTGAGGATACGCAGTATTTT

V gene: TRBV6-6
clone size: few
D gene: TRBD2
J gene: TRBJ2-7
CDR3 protein: CASSYAPGGDEQYF
CDR3 DNA: TGTGCCAGCAGTTACGCACCGGGGGGGGACGAGCAGTACTTC

V gene: TRBV4-2
clone size: few
D gene: -
J gene: TRBJ2-6
CDR3 protein: CASSYVAPGISGANVLTF
CDR3 DNA: TGTGCCAGCAGCTACGTGGCCCCAGGAATCTCTGGGGCCAACGTCCTGACTTTC

V gene: TRBV28
clone size: few
D gene: -
J gene: TRBJ1-2
CDR3 protein: CASSLSNLDGFYGYTF
CDR3 DNA: TGTGCCAGCAGTTTATCGAATCTGGACGGGTTCTATGGCTACACCTTC

V gene: TRBV2
clone size: -
D gene: TRBD2
J gene: TRBJ2-5
CDR3 protein: CATKAGGAVETQYF
CDR3 DNA: TGTGCCACCAAGGCCGGGGGGGCTGTAGAGACCCAGTACTTC

V gene: TRBV6-5
clone size: few
D gene: -
J gene: TRBJ2-7
CDR3 protein: CASRGSSSYEQYF
CDR3 DNA: TGTGCCAGCAGGGGATCGAGCTCCTACGAGCAGTACTTC

V gene: TRBV27
clone size: -
D gene: TRBD2
J gene: TRBJ2-1
CDR3 protein: CASSLSSIGGGAYNEQFF
CDR3 DNA: TGTGCCAGCAGTTTATCGTCGATTGGCGGGGGGGCCTACAATGAGCAGTTCTTC

V gene: TRBV12-3/TRBV12-4
clone size: -
D gene: -
J gene: TRBJ1-5
CDR3 protein: CASRRGRNQPQHF
CDR3 DNA: TGTGCCAGCAGGCGGGGTCGTAATCAGCCCCAGCATTTT

V gene: TRBV5-1
clone size: few
D gene: -
J gene: TRBJ2-2
CDR3 protein: CASSAEGGPAGELFF
CDR3 DNA: TGCGCCAGCAGCGCTGAGGGGGGCCCGGCCGGGGAGCTGTTTTTT

V gene: TRBV7-3
clone size: -
D gene: -
J gene: TRBJ1-3
CDR3 protein: CASSLFGGVGNTIYF
CDR3 DNA: TGTGCCAGCAGCTTATTTGGGGGAGTTGGAAACACCATATATTTT

V gene: TRBV20-1
clone size: -
D gene: -
J gene: TRBJ2-1
CDR3 protein: CSASPTSFSSYNEQFF
CDR3 DNA: TGCAGTGCTAGCCCAACTAGCTTCAGCTCCTACAATGAGCAGTTCTTC

V gene: TRBV12-3/TRBV12-4
clone size: -
D gene: -
J gene: TRBJ1-5
CDR3 protein: CASSLSRAQPQHF
CDR3 DNA: TGTGCCAGCAGTTTATCCAGGGCACAGCCCCAGCATTTT

V gene: TRBV7-2
clone size: few
D gene: -
J gene: TRBJ2-5
CDR3 protein: CASSLRAASYQETQYF
CDR3 DNA: TGTGCCAGCAGCTTAAGGGCAGCTTCGTACCAAGAGACCCAGTACTTC

V gene: TRBV7-9
clone size: -
D gene: -
J gene: TRBJ1-1
CDR3 protein: CASSSRTPARPEAFF
CDR3 DNA: TGTGCCAGCAGCTCTAGGACCCCGGCTAGGCCTGAAGCTTTCTTT

V gene: TRBV20-1
clone size: few
D gene: TRBD1
J gene: TRBJ2-7
CDR3 protein: CSAPSDRDYEQYF
CDR3 DNA: TGCAGTGCCCCCTCGGACAGGGACTACGAGCAGTACTTC

V gene: TRBV11-2
clone size: -
D gene: TRBD2
J gene: TRBJ2-3
CDR3 protein: CASSLRAAGGGTDTQYF
CDR3 DNA: TGTGCCAGCAGCTTAAGAGCTGCGGGGGGCGGCACAGATACGCAGTATTTT

V gene: TRBV6-5
clone size: -
D gene: -
J gene: TRBJ1-1
CDR3 protein: CASSFRAMNTEAFF
CDR3 DNA: TGTGCCAGCAGCTTCAGGGCCATGAACACTGAAGCTTTCTTT

V gene: TRBV29-1
clone size: -
D gene: TRBD1
J gene: TRBJ1-1
CDR3 protein: CSEFQGAPEAFF
CDR3 DNA: TGCAGTGAGTTCCAGGGGGCTCCTGAAGCTTTCTTT

V gene: TRBV5-1
clone size: many
D gene: TRBD2
J gene: TRBJ2-3
CDR3 protein: CASSSGLAGTDTQYF
CDR3 DNA: TGTGCCAGCAGCTCCGGACTAGCGGGGACAGATACGCAGTATTTT

V gene: TRBV6-2/TRBV6-3
clone size: few
D gene: TRBD1
J gene: TRBJ2-1
CDR3 protein: CASSRQGSGANEQFF
CDR3 DNA: TGTGCCAGCAGTCGACAGGGATCCGGCGCGAATGAGCAGTTCTTC

V gene: TRBV2
clone size: -
D gene: TRBD2
J gene: TRBJ2-7
CDR3 protein: CASSRRLAGGYFYEQYF
CDR3 DNA: TGTGCCAGCAGTCGACGACTAGCGGGGGGGTACTTCTACGAGCAGTACTTC